This T cell receptor beta chain derives from a study of identical twins. Notes on the study in general: Monozygotic twins shared more out-of-frame TCR alpha than recombination models predicted.

In TCRdb, the 5' RACE reads were re-called with MiXCR into one record per CDR3 protein. The profile shows about 1.7 million distinct CDR3 sequences, under 35% of them singletons. This clonotype was counted a few times. Its antigen remains unknown. From germline, CDR1 is SGHRS and CDR2 YFSETQ. V lost 3 bases and J 5 bases, leaving 7 bases between the germline ends. The CDR3 covers 12 residues. Input material: cord blood. The sequence was collected from a newborn girl in good health. The chain is built from TRBV5-1 and TRBJ2-3, with D tentatively TRBD1 (5 bases). In DNA form, the CDR3 reads TGCGCCAGCAGCTCGACAGAAGATACGCAGTATTTT. This encodes CASSSTEDTQYF.